The 17 T cell receptor beta chains in this list originate from one sample, sequenced in a study of shared clonotypes between healthy human individuals. The method was immunoSEQ multiplex PCR; TCRdb's version includes in-frame clones alone and lacks a portion of them. The table shows over a million clones, with 78% occurring only once. The sample taken for sequencing was memory CD4+ T cells from PBMCs. Subset specified: CD45RA-negative fraction. The receptors here all came from a young man in good health. Some clones in this sample may be carry-over from other donors' samples.

This clone has just one count. The chain joins TRBV28 to TRBJ2-3, with D possibly TRBD1 on 5 matching bases. The CDR3 sequence is 12 residues long. Trimming pared 6 bases from V and 5 bases from J, leaving 9 bases between. Germline V gene lookup returns CDR1 MDHEN and CDR2 SYDVKM. In nucleotides, the CDR3 is TGTGCCAGCAGCTGGGGCAAAGATACGCAGTATTTT. Translating it yields CASSWGKDTQYF.

This chain joins TRBV9 and TRBJ2-3, with 8 nucleotides matching TRBD1. The CDR3 spans 15 residues. V lost 4 bases to trimming and J lost 3 bases; unmatched junction nucleotides: 7. CDR1 and CDR2 (germline): SGDLS, YYNGEE. CDR3 residues: CASSFRQGTTDTQYF. The CDR3 DNA sequence: TGTGCCAGCAGCTTCCGACAGGGGACGACAGATACGCAGTATTTT.

The chain recombines TRBV28 with TRBJ2-1; a weak D match, TRBD2 (5 bases). Trimming removed 6 bases from V and 7 bases from J, with 19 bases in between. The CDR3 loop spans 15 amino acids. In germline, CDR1 is MDHEN, CDR2 SYDVKM. CDR3 bases: TGTGCCAGCAGACTAGGTGATGGGTTGTGGAATGAGCAGTTCTTC. Translating gives CASRLGDGLWNEQFF. Supplemented by reference TRBV28 and TRBJ2-1, the full variable domain reads DVKVTQSSRYLVKRTGEKVFLECVQDMDHENMFWYRQDPGLGLRLIYFSYDVKMKEKGDIPEGYSVSREKKERFSLILESASTNQTSMYLCASRLGDGLWNEQFFGPGTRLTVL.

The rearrangement joins TRBV30 to TRBJ1-2; 11 nucleotides match TRBD1. V shed 4 bases, J shed 5 bases, and the junction held 6 bases outside the gene matches. CDR3 length equals 14 residues. The V gene's germline CDR1 is GTSNPN and CDR2 SVGIG (reference sequence). The CDR3 sequence: CAWNRRDRGYGYTF. The CDR3 DNA reads as TGTGCCTGGAACCGCCGGGACAGGGGGTATGGCTACACCTTC.

V usage is TRBV6-1 and J usage is TRBJ1-5; D call uncertain. The germline V gene encodes CDR1 MNHNS and CDR2 SASEGT. Trimming took 4 bases from V and 6 from J, leaving 13 bases between them. This CDR3 contains 14 residues. The CDR3 nucleotides are TGTGCCAGCAGTGGCGAGGGTGGTACTCAGCCCCAGCATTTT. Translating gives CASSGEGGTQPQHF.

This clone occurred once. The chain carries TRBV25-1 and TRBJ1-1; TRBD1 is a possible D gene (5 bases). This CDR3 comprises 13 residues. CDR1 is MGHDK, CDR2 SYGVNS, per germline. Trimming removed 6 bases from V and 2 bases from J, with 10 bases in between. This CDR3 reads CASRAGDNTEAFF. Here the CDR3 DNA reads TGTGCCAGCAGAGCCGGGGACAACACTGAAGCTTTCTTT.

V usage is TRBV27 and J usage is TRBJ2-7, with D perhaps matching TRBD2 (6 bases). CDR3 length: 19 residues. Germline CDR1 reads MNHEY; CDR2 reads SMNVEV (reference sequence). Trimming shortened V by 6 bases and J by 2 bases, and 29 bases separated the two germline ends. DNA for the CDR3: TGTGCCAGCAGCCCAAGCTGGGGGGAGAGAGAGTGGAGCCCCTACGAGCAGTACTTC. Translated: CASSPSWGEREWSPYEQYF.

The chain has TRBV30 and TRBJ2-2; possible D gene TRBD2, 5 bases. V lost 3 bases, J lost 1 base, and 9 bases lay in between. The CDR3 has 14 residues. The germline V gene has CDR1 GTSNPN and CDR2 SVGIG (reference sequence). Written as DNA, the CDR3 is TGTGCCTGGAGAGCCCGGGGGAACACCGGGGAGCTGTTTTTT. Translation: CAWRARGNTGELFF.

The rearrangement joins TRBV30 to TRBJ2-3, with 9 positions matching TRBD2. Per germline, CDR1 GTSNPN and CDR2 SVGIG (reference sequence). The CDR3 spans 16 residues. The J segment lost 4 bases and the V segment lost 0 bases, leaving 8 bases of the junction unmatched. CDR3 in amino acids: CAWSVGLATPSDTQYF. The CDR3 bases are TGTGCCTGGAGTGTAGGACTAGCGACGCCTTCAGATACGCAGTATTTT.

V usage is TRBV5-4 and J usage is TRBJ1-3; D is unresolved. The CDR3 length is 13 residues. V lost 9 bases and J lost 8, with 18 bases in between. Germline V gives CDR1 SGHNT, CDR2 YYREEE (reference sequence). The CDR3 here is CATHSMNVDTIYF. The CDR3, as DNA: TGTGCCACCCATTCCATGAACGTGGACACCATATATTTT.

This clone was counted only a few times. The V call is TRBV7-3, the J call TRBJ2-2, with D hard to call. V gave up 6 bases and J gave up 4 bases, with 12 bases separating them. This CDR3 is built from 14 residues. Germline V gene lookup returns CDR1 SGHTA and CDR2 FQGTGA. The DNA of the CDR3 is TGTGCCAGCAGTCCGGGCCTAAGCACCGGGGAGCTGTTTTTT. It yields the protein CASSPGLSTGELFF.

This sequence joins TRBV2 and TRBJ1-2; D unresolved. V lost 8 bases to trimming and J lost 2 bases, with 12 bases between them. Germline V gene data show CDR1 as SNHLY and CDR2 as FYNNEI. The CDR3 spans 13 residues. The CDR3 region is CASCPTGNYGYTF. The CDR3 DNA reads TGTGCCAGCTGCCCGACGGGGAACTATGGCTACACCTTC.

The chain employs TRBV5-5 and TRBJ1-2, with D hard to call. Germline V CDR1 and CDR2: SGHKS, YYEKEE (reference sequence). The CDR3 extends over 13 amino acids. Trimming removed 4 bases at V and 2 bases at J, with 9 bases between. In DNA form, the CDR3 reads TGTGCCAGCAGCCCAGACTGGAACTATGGCTACACCTTC. As protein: CASSPDWNYGYTF.

The J gene is TRBJ1-1, the V gene TRBV18; TRBD1 agrees at 8 bases. CDR1 is KGHSH, CDR2 LQKENI, per germline. CDR3 length equals 18 residues. V trimming: 0 bases; J trimming: 1 base; junction bases outside the gene matches: 10. The CDR3 coding sequence is TGTGCCAGCTCACCACCCTTCGGACAGGGAAAGGGGAACACTGAAGCTTTCTTT. Protein sequence: CASSPPFGQGKGNTEAFF.

V is TRBV27 and J is TRBJ2-3, with 10 nucleotides matching TRBD2. The CDR3 is made up of 14 amino acids. Germline V gene data show CDR1 as MNHEY and CDR2 as SMNVEV (reference sequence). The trim removed 4 bases at V and 6 bases at J, leaving 4 bases unmatched. The CDR3, as DNA: TGTGCCAGCAGTTCCGTAGCGGGAGGTGATACGCAGTATTTT. It translates to CASSSVAGGDTQYF.

The CDR3 spells CASSQDGTGISGSNQPQHF. The CDR3 nucleotides read TGCGCCAGCAGCCAAGATGGGACAGGGATATCGGGAAGCAATCAGCCCCAGCATTTT. V is TRBV4-1 and J is TRBJ1-5, with 9 nucleotides matching TRBD1. Trimming removed 0 bases from V and 1 base from J; junction bases left unmatched: 10. CDR3 size: 19 residues. In germline, CDR1 is MGHRA, CDR2 YSYEKL.

With respect to this clone: This same CDR3 is encoded by further DNA sequences in the sample. The V call is TRBV5-1, the J call TRBJ2-3, with unresolved D. Germline-derived CDR1 and CDR2 are SGHRS and YFSETQ. The CDR3 spans 12 residues. Deletions cut 0 bases from V and 5 bases from J, with 4 bases between. CDR3 nucleotide sequence: TGCGCCAGCAGCTTGGGAGGAGATACGCAGTATTTT. Protein sequence: CASSLGGDTQYF.